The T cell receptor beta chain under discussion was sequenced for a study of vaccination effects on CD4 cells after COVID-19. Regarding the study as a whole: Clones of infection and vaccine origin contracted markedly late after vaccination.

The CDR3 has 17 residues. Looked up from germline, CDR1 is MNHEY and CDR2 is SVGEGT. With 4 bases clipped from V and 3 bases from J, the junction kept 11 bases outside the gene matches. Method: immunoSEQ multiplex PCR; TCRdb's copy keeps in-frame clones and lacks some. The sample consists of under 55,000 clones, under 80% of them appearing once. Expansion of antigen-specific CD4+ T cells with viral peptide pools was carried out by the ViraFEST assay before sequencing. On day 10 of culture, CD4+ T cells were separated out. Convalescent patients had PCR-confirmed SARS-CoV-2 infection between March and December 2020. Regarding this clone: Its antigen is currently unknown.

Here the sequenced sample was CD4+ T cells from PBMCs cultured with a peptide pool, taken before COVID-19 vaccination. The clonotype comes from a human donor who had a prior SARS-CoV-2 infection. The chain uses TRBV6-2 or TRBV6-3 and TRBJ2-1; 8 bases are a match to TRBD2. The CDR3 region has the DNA TGTGCCAGCAGTTCCTCCTCACTAGCGGAGAACTACAATGAGCAGTTCTTC. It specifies CASSSSSLAENYNEQFF.